This T cell receptor (beta chain) was recovered during a study of T cells in Graves' hyperthyroidism and ophthalmopathy. Authors of the study amplified TCR beta CDR3 regions from RNA transcripts. First-round RT-PCR targeting the TCR CDR3 was performed with the HTBI primer set. TCRdb reprocessed the multiplex PCR reads with MiXCR, giving one entry per CDR3 protein. The profile covers 350,000 or so distinct CDR3 sequences, with roughly 18% appearing a single time and about 14% taken by the ten largest. This clonotype has at least ten counts. Its cognate antigen is unknown. Per germline, CDR1 DFQATT and CDR2 SNEGSKA (reference sequence). V dropped 0 bases and J dropped 1 base, with 12 bases sitting between them. This CDR3 is built from 15 residues. More than 8 ml fresh peripheral blood yielded the PBMCs. General study points: Most expanded thyroid clonotypes above 0.001 also appeared in blood. The model foresaw ophthalmopathy a median about 6.5 months prior to onset.

This TCR was recovered from a woman between 40 and 50 years old with Graves' ophthalmopathy. V gene TRBV20-1 combines with J gene TRBJ2-5; D is perhaps TRBD2 (6 bases). Sequenced input: blood. The chain's CDR3 is CSARDGSAGQETQYF. The CDR3 DNA sequence: TGCAGTGCTAGAGATGGGTCAGCGGGCCAAGAGACCCAGTACTTC.